A selection of T cell receptor beta chains follows, all from one sample in a study of T cell repertoires in cytomegalovirus infection. A single record per CDR3 protein comes from TCRdb applying MiXCR to the reads. The sample includes approximately 1,000,000 distinct CDR3 sequences, more than 25% of them seen just once. No antigen has been assigned to these receptors. The material was cultured CD8+ T cells from PBMCs, obtained from culture after CMV antigen stimulation. The receptors stem from a human donor in good health (CMV status not recorded). Some clones in this sample may be carry-over from other donors' samples. The CDR3 runs from the conserved cysteine through the conserved F or W. The D gene is left open where the match is weak. A row's size may be missing; if present it is once, few, many or a size class.

v_gene: TRBV24-1
j_gene: TRBJ2-1
d_gene: TRBD1
abundance: .
CDR3aa: CATSETRDRIRHEQFF
CDR3nt: TGTGCCACCAGTGAAACCCGGGACAGGATTCGCCATGAGCAGTTCTTC

v_gene: TRBV27
j_gene: TRBJ2-1
d_gene: .
abundance: few
CDR3aa: CASSVQPPGPRTGQFF
CDR3nt: TGTGCCAGCAGTGTCCAACCCCCGGGACCCAGAACCGGGCAGTTCTTC

v_gene: TRBV7-2
j_gene: TRBJ2-5
d_gene: TRBD2
abundance: few
CDR3aa: CASSPRLAGPETQYF
CDR3nt: TGTGCCAGCAGCCCGAGACTAGCGGGGCCAGAGACCCAGTACTTC

v_gene: TRBV20-1
j_gene: TRBJ2-1
d_gene: .
abundance: .
CDR3aa: CSAQNHEQFF
CDR3nt: TGCAGTGCCCAGAACCATGAGCAGTTCTTC

v_gene: TRBV3-1
j_gene: TRBJ2-3
d_gene: .
abundance: .
CDR3aa: CASSQSMGTDTQYF
CDR3nt: TGTGCCAGCAGTCAGAGTATGGGCACAGATACGCAGTATTTT

v_gene: TRBV27
j_gene: TRBJ2-1
d_gene: .
abundance: .
CDR3aa: CASSFYLTGSLYNEQFF
CDR3nt: TGTGCCAGCAGTTTCTACTTGACAGGCAGTCTTTACAATGAGCAGTTCTTC

v_gene: TRBV27
j_gene: TRBJ2-5
d_gene: .
abundance: few
CDR3aa: CASRWDTQETQYF
CDR3nt: TGTGCCAGCAGATGGGACACACAAGAGACCCAGTACTTC

v_gene: TRBV7-9
j_gene: TRBJ2-3
d_gene: TRBD2
abundance: many
CDR3aa: CASSPTSASTDTQYF
CDR3nt: TGTGCCAGCAGCCCGACTAGCGCCAGCACAGATACGCAGTATTTT

v_gene: TRBV7-8
j_gene: TRBJ1-5
d_gene: .
abundance: many
CDR3aa: CASSLQRTGNQPQHF
CDR3nt: TGTGCCAGCAGCTTACAGCGGACAGGCAATCAGCCCCAGCATTTT

v_gene: TRBV5-4
j_gene: TRBJ2-5
d_gene: .
abundance: .
CDR3aa: CASSWKREKETQYF
CDR3nt: TGTGCCAGCAGCTGGAAAAGGGAAAAAGAGACCCAGTACTTC

v_gene: TRBV19
j_gene: TRBJ1-2
d_gene: TRBD1
abundance: .
CDR3aa: CASSLRDREVYGYTF
CDR3nt: TGTGCCAGTAGCCTGCGGGACAGGGAAGTTTATGGCTACACCTTC

v_gene: TRBV11-3
j_gene: TRBJ2-1
d_gene: .
abundance: many
CDR3aa: CASSLDGTSYNEQFF
CDR3nt: TGTGCCAGCAGCTTAGATGGCACCTCCTACAATGAGCAGTTCTTC

v_gene: TRBV5-4
j_gene: TRBJ1-1
d_gene: TRBD1
abundance: few
CDR3aa: CASSYTGTGDTEAFF
CDR3nt: TGTGCCAGCAGCTACACCGGGACAGGGGACACTGAAGCTTTCTTT

v_gene: TRBV28
j_gene: TRBJ1-6
d_gene: TRBD1
abundance: .
CDR3aa: CASSMDRPDSPLHF
CDR3nt: TGTGCCAGCAGCATGGACAGGCCTGATTCACCCCTCCACTTT

v_gene: TRBV12-3/TRBV12-4
j_gene: TRBJ1-5
d_gene: .
abundance: .
CDR3aa: CASSFRFRSTDTQHF
CDR3nt: TGTGCCAGCAGTTTCCGTTTCAGGAGCACAGATACGCAGCATTTT

v_gene: TRBV6-1
j_gene: TRBJ2-3
d_gene: .
abundance: few
CDR3aa: CASSEKAGSGTDTQYF
CDR3nt: TGTGCCAGCAGTGAAAAGGCGGGCTCCGGGACAGATACGCAGTATTTT

v_gene: TRBV2
j_gene: TRBJ2-3
d_gene: .
abundance: few
CDR3aa: CASSDAIFTDTQYF
CDR3nt: TGTGCCAGCAGTGATGCGATCTTCACAGATACGCAGTATTTT

v_gene: TRBV6-2/TRBV6-3
j_gene: TRBJ2-2
d_gene: .
abundance: few
CDR3aa: CASSYRPDNTGELFF
CDR3nt: TGTGCCAGCAGTTACCGGCCGGATAACACCGGGGAGCTGTTTTTT

v_gene: TRBV12-5
j_gene: TRBJ2-2
d_gene: .
abundance: .
CDR3aa: CASGLGFNTGELFF
CDR3nt: TGTGCTAGTGGTTTGGGCTTCAACACCGGGGAGCTGTTTTTT

v_gene: TRBV5-4
j_gene: TRBJ2-7
d_gene: .
abundance: .
CDR3aa: CASSLVGLGDYEQYF
CDR3nt: TGTGCCAGCAGCTTGGTGGGGTTGGGAGACTACGAGCAGTACTTC

v_gene: TRBV15
j_gene: TRBJ1-1
d_gene: .
abundance: once
CDR3aa: CATSRMNTEAFF
CDR3nt: TGTGCCACCAGCAGGATGAACACTGAAGCTTTCTTT

v_gene: TRBV7-3
j_gene: TRBJ1-1
d_gene: TRBD1
abundance: once
CDR3aa: CASRHPSDFDRGLNTEAFF
CDR3nt: TGTGCCAGCAGACATCCGTCGGATTTTGACAGGGGGCTAAACACTGAAGCTTTCTTT

v_gene: TRBV7-8
j_gene: TRBJ2-5
d_gene: .
abundance: few
CDR3aa: CASRETGGGKTQYF
CDR3nt: TGTGCCAGCAGGGAAACAGGGGGGGGAAAGACCCAGTACTTC

v_gene: TRBV19
j_gene: TRBJ1-1
d_gene: .
abundance: .
CDR3aa: CASADGANTEAFF
CDR3nt: TGTGCCAGTGCAGACGGGGCGAACACTGAAGCTTTCTTT

v_gene: TRBV12-3/TRBV12-4
j_gene: TRBJ1-4
d_gene: TRBD1
abundance: few
CDR3aa: CASSFTGTGPNEKLFF
CDR3nt: TGTGCCAGCAGTTTCACTGGGACAGGGCCAAATGAAAAACTGTTTTTT

v_gene: TRBV14
j_gene: TRBJ2-6
d_gene: .
abundance: few
CDR3aa: CASSPREGTGGANVLTF
CDR3nt: TGTGCCAGCAGTCCCCGGGAGGGGACAGGTGGGGCCAACGTCCTGACTTTC

v_gene: TRBV2
j_gene: TRBJ2-4
d_gene: .
abundance: .
CDR3aa: CASSTLAIAKNIQYF
CDR3nt: TGTGCCAGCAGTACCTTGGCCATAGCCAAAAACATTCAGTACTTC

v_gene: TRBV27
j_gene: TRBJ2-5
d_gene: .
abundance: many
CDR3aa: CASSIGGTQYF
CDR3nt: TGTGCCAGCAGCATCGGAGGGACCCAGTACTTC

v_gene: TRBV25-1
j_gene: TRBJ2-7
d_gene: TRBD1
abundance: few
CDR3aa: CATRTGDSEQYF
CDR3nt: TGTGCCACCCGGACAGGGGACTCCGAGCAGTACTTC

v_gene: TRBV6-5
j_gene: TRBJ1-1
d_gene: .
abundance: .
CDR3aa: CASSYSSLQNTEAFF
CDR3nt: TGTGCCAGCAGTTACTCGTCGCTCCAAAACACTGAAGCTTTCTTT

v_gene: TRBV5-1
j_gene: TRBJ1-1
d_gene: .
abundance: few
CDR3aa: CASSLAGPTGGENTEAFF
CDR3nt: TGCGCCAGCAGCTTGGCCGGACCAACGGGGGGAGAGAACACTGAAGCTTTCTTT

v_gene: TRBV27
j_gene: TRBJ2-1
d_gene: TRBD2
abundance: few
CDR3aa: CASTGGSGGLHEQFF
CDR3nt: TGTGCCAGCACCGGGGGGAGCGGGGGTCTTCATGAGCAGTTCTTC

v_gene: TRBV6-1
j_gene: TRBJ2-7
d_gene: .
abundance: few
CDR3aa: CASMRGSQYF
CDR3nt: TGTGCCAGCATGAGGGGGTCGCAGTACTTC

v_gene: TRBV6-5
j_gene: TRBJ2-2
d_gene: .
abundance: .
CDR3aa: CASSYEGSNTGELFF
CDR3nt: TGTGCCAGCAGTTACGAAGGATCGAACACCGGGGAGCTGTTTTTT

v_gene: TRBV7-3
j_gene: TRBJ2-2
d_gene: .
abundance: few
CDR3aa: CAIPTSLFAWTGELFF
CDR3nt: TGTGCCATCCCAACCAGCTTATTTGCGTGGACCGGGGAGCTGTTTTTT

v_gene: TRBV6-1
j_gene: TRBJ1-1
d_gene: TRBD1
abundance: many
CDR3aa: CASSEIQGYTEAFF
CDR3nt: TGTGCCAGCAGTGAAATACAGGGGTACACTGAAGCTTTCTTT

v_gene: TRBV5-5
j_gene: TRBJ2-1
d_gene: TRBD1
abundance: .
CDR3aa: CASSWTGGPYNEQFF
CDR3nt: TGTGCCAGCAGCTGGACAGGGGGCCCGTACAATGAGCAGTTCTTC

v_gene: TRBV7-8
j_gene: TRBJ2-2
d_gene: .
abundance: many
CDR3aa: CASSFPDRNTGELFF
CDR3nt: TGTGCCAGCAGCTTTCCGGACAGGAACACCGGGGAGCTGTTTTTT

v_gene: TRBV4-1
j_gene: TRBJ2-7
d_gene: .
abundance: .
CDR3aa: CASSQADVAYEQYF
CDR3nt: TGCGCCAGCAGCCAAGCCGACGTAGCCTACGAGCAGTACTTC

v_gene: TRBV19
j_gene: TRBJ1-5
d_gene: .
abundance: .
CDR3aa: CASSIVGHQPNQPQHF
CDR3nt: TGTGCCAGTAGTATAGTCGGACACCAACCCAATCAGCCCCAGCATTTT

v_gene: TRBV19
j_gene: TRBJ1-5
d_gene: .
abundance: few
CDR3aa: CASSIDGGNQPQHF
CDR3nt: TGTGCCAGTAGTATAGATGGAGGGAATCAGCCCCAGCATTTT

v_gene: TRBV14
j_gene: TRBJ2-5
d_gene: .
abundance: .
CDR3aa: CASSQEDSGTKETQYF
CDR3nt: TGTGCCAGCAGCCAAGAGGACAGCGGGACCAAAGAGACCCAGTACTTC

v_gene: TRBV12-3/TRBV12-4
j_gene: TRBJ1-1
d_gene: TRBD1
abundance: many
CDR3aa: CASSDQGAGNTEAFF
CDR3nt: TGTGCCAGCAGTGACCAGGGGGCAGGGAACACTGAAGCTTTCTTT